The present T cell receptor (beta chain) was sequenced within a study of blood T cell repertoires in COVID-19. Overall study: From the United States, Italy and Spain came samples of acute and convalescent COVID-19. PBMCs, B-cell-depleted T cells, or T cells provided the cDNA or gDNA that made up the material.

The CDR3 contains 13 residues. After removal of 10 bases from V and 5 bases from J, the junction contained 6 bases not matched to a gene. Germline CDR1 SNHLY, CDR2 FYNNEI. Method: immunoSEQ multiplex PCR; TCRdb's copy keeps in-frame clones and lacks some. The sample gives 350,000 to 400,000 clones, roughly 90% of which show up once; around 0.91% is in the top ten. Cohort assignment relied on participant-reported clinical history. The origin of this receptor is a woman in her thirties with acute COVID-19. The chain recombines TRBV2 with TRBJ2-5, with 11 bases matching TRBD2. Specimen: PBMCs or T cells enriched from blood (not recorded which). DNA of the CDR3: TGTGCCACCGGATGGACTAGCGGGGAGACCCAGTACTTC. It translates to CATGWTSGETQYF.